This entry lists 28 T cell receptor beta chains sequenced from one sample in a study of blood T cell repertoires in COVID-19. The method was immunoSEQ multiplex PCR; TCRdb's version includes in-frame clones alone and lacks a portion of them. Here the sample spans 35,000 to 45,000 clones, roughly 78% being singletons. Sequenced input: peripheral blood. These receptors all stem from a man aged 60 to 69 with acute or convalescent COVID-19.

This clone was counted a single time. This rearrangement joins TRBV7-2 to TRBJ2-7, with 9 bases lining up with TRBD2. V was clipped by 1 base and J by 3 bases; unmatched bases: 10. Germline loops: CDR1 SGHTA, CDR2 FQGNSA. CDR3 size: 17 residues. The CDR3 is CASSLGRGLAGVYEQYF. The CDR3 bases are TGTGCCAGCAGCTTAGGTCGAGGATTAGCGGGAGTCTACGAGCAGTACTTC.

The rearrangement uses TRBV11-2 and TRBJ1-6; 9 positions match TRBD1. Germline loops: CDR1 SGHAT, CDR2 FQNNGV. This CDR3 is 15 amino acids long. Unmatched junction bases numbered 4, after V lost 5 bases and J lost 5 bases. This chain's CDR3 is CASSPRDRDNSPLHF. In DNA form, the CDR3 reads TGTGCCAGCAGCCCCCGGGACAGGGATAATTCACCCCTCCACTTT.

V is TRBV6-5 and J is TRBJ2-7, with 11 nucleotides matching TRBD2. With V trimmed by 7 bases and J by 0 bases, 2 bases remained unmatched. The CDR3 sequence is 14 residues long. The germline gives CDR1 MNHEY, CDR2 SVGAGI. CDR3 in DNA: TGTGCCAGCAATAGCGGGAGGGTCTCCTACGAGCAGTACTTC. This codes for CASNSGRVSYEQYF.

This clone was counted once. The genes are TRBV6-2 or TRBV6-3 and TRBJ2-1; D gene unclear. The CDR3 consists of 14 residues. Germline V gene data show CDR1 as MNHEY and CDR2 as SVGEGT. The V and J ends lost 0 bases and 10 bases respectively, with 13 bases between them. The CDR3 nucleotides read TGTGCCAGCAGTTACTCGATAGGTCTAGAAGAGCAGTTCTTC. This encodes CASSYSIGLEEQFF.

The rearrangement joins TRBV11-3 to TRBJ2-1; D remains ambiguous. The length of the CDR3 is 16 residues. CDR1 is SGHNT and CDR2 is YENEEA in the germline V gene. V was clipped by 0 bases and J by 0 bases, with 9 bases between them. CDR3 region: CASSLERRSSYNEQFF. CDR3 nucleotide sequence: TGTGCCAGCAGCTTAGAAAGACGGAGCTCCTACAATGAGCAGTTCTTC.

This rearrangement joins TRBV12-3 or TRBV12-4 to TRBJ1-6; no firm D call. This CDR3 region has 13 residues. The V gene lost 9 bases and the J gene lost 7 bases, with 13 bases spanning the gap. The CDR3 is CASSALGNSPLHF. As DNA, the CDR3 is TGTGCCAGTTCTGCGTTGGGCAATTCACCCCTCCACTTT.

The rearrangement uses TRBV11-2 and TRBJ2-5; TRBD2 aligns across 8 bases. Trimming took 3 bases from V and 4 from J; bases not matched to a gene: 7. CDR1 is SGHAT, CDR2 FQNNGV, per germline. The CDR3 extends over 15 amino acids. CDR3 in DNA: TGTGCCAGCAGCTTGGGGGGACTAGACCGAGAGACCCAGTACTTC. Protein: CASSLGGLDRETQYF.

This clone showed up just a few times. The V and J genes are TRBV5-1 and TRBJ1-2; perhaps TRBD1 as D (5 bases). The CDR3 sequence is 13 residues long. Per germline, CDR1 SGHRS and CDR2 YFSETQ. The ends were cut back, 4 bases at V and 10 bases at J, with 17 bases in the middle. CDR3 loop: CASSPDGGGFYTF. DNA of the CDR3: TGCGCCAGCAGCCCGGACGGCGGGGGGTTCTACACCTTC.

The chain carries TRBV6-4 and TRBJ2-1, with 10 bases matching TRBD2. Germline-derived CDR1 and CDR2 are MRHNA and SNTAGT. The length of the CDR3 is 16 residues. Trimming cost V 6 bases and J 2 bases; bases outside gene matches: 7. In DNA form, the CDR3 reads TGTGCCAGCAGAGCCTCTAGCGGGAGTGCCTACAATGAGCAGTTCTTC. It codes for CASRASSGSAYNEQFF.

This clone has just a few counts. CDR3 sequence reads: CASSFRDRGTDTQYF. The CDR3 nucleotides are TGTGCCAGCAGCTTCCGGGACAGGGGAACAGATACGCAGTATTTT. This rearrangement joins TRBV13 to TRBJ2-3; the match to TRBD1 covers 10 bases. J gave up 3 bases and V 3 bases, and 3 bases lay outside the gene matches. CDR3 size: 15 residues. The germline gives CDR1 PRHDT, CDR2 FYEKMQ (reference sequence). The complete variable domain, with remaining parts taken from reference TRBV13 and TRBJ2-3, reads AAGVIQSPRHLIKEKRETATLKCYPIPRHDTVYWYQQGPGQDPQFLISFYEKMQSDKGSIPDRFSAQQFSDYHSELNMSSLELGDSALYFCASSFRDRGTDTQYFGPGTRLTVL.

CDR3 in amino acids: CASSENFGGIAEAFF. As DNA, the CDR3 is TGCGCCAGCAGTGAGAATTTCGGGGGAATTGCTGAAGCTTTCTTT. This rearrangement joins TRBV10-1 to TRBJ1-1; tentative D call: TRBD1 (5 bases). The V gene's germline CDR1 is WNHNN and CDR2 SYGVQD (reference sequence). This CDR3 is 15 amino acids long. The V end was cut by 2 bases, the J end by 6 bases, with 16 bases between.

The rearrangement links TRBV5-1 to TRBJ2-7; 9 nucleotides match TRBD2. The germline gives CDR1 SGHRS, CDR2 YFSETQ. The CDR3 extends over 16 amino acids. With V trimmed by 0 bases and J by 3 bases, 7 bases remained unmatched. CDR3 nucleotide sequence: TGCGCCAGCAGCTTGGCTGGTAGCGGGAGTGACTACGAGCAGTACTTC. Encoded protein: CASSLAGSGSDYEQYF.

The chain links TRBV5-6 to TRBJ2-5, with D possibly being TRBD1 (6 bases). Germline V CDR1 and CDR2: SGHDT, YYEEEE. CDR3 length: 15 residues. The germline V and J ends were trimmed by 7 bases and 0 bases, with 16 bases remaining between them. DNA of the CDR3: TGTGCCAGCGGTCGGGCCACAGGGTACCAAGAGACCCAGTACTTC. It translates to CASGRATGYQETQYF.

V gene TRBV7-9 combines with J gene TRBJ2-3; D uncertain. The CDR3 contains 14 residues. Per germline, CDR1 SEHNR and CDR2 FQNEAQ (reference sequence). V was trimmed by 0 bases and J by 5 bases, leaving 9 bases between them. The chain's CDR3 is CASSLALEVDTQYF. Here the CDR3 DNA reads TGTGCCAGCAGCTTAGCGCTCGAGGTAGATACGCAGTATTTT.

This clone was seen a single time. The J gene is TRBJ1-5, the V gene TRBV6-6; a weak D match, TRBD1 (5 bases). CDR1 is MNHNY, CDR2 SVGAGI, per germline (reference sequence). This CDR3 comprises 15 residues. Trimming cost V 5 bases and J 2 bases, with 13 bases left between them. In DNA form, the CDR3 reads TGTGCCAGCAGTCCCACGGACATGGGCAATCAGCCCCAGCATTTT. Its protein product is CASSPTDMGNQPQHF.

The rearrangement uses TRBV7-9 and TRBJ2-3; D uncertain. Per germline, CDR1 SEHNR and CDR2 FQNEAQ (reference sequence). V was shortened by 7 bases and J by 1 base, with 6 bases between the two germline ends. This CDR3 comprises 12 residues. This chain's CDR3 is CASTVGTDTQYF. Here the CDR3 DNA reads TGTGCCAGCACCGTCGGCACAGATACGCAGTATTTT.

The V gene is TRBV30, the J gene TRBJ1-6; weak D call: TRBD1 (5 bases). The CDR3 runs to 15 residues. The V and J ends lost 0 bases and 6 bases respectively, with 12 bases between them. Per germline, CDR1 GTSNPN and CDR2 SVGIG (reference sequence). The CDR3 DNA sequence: TGTGCCTGGAGTGTACGGCCAGGGTTTAATTCACCCCTCCACTTT. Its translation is CAWSVRPGFNSPLHF. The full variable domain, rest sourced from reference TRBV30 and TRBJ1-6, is SQTIHQWPATLVQPVGSPLSLECTVEGTSNPNLYWYRQAAGRGLQLLFYSVGIGQISSEVPQNLSASRPQDRQFILSSKKLLLSDSGFYLCAWSVRPGFNSPLHFGNGTRLTVT.

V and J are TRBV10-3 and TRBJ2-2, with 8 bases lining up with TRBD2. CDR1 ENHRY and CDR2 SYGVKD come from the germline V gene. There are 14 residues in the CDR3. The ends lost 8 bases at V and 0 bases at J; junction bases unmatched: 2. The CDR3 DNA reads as TGTGCCATCGGCGGGGGGACGAACACCGGGGAGCTGTTTTTT. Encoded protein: CAIGGGTNTGELFF.

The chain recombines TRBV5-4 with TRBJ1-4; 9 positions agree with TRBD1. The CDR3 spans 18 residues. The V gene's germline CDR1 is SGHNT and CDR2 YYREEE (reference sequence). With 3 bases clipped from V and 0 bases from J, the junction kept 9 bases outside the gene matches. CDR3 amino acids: CASSSGQGFKATNEKLFF. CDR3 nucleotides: TGTGCCAGCAGCTCCGGACAGGGGTTTAAAGCAACTAATGAAAAACTGTTTTTT.

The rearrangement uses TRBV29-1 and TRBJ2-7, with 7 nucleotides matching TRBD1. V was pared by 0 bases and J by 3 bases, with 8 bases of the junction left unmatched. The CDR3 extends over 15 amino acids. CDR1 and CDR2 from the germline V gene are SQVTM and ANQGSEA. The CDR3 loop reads CSVEDIRRTGYEQYF. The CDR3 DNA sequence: TGCAGCGTTGAAGATATTAGAAGGACAGGCTACGAGCAGTACTTC.

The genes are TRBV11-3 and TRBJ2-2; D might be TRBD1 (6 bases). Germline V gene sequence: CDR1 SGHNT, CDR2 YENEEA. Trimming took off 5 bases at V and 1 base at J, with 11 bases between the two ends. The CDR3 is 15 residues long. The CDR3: CASSPRTENTGELFF. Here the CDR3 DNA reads TGTGCCAGCAGCCCGAGGACAGAGAACACCGGGGAGCTGTTTTTT.

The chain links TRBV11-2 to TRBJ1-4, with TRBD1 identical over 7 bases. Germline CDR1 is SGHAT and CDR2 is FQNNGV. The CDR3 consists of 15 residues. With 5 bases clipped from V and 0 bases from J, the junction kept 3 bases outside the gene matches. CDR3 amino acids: CASSPGTATNEKLFF. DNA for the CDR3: TGTGCCAGCAGCCCCGGGACAGCAACTAATGAAAAACTGTTTTTT.

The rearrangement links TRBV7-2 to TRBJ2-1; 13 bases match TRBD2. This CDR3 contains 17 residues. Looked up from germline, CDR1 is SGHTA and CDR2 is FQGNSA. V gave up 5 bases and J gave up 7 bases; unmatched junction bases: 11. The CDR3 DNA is TGTGCCAGCAGCAGCACTAGCGGGAGGGCTGCGGGTAATGAGCAGTTCTTC. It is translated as CASSSTSGRAAGNEQFF.

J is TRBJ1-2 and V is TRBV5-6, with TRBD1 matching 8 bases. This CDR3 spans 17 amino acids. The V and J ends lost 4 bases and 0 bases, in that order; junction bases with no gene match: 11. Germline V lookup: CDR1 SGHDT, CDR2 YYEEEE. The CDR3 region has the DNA TGTGCCAGCAGCCCGGGGACAGGAGGGAACGCTAACTATGGCTACACCTTC. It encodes CASSPGTGGNANYGYTF.

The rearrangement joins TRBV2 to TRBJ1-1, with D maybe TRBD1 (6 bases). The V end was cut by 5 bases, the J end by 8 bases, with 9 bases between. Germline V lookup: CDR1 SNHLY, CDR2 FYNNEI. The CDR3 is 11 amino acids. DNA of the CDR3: TGTGCCAGCAGTCCCGACAGGGAAGCTTTCTTT. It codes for CASSPDREAFF.

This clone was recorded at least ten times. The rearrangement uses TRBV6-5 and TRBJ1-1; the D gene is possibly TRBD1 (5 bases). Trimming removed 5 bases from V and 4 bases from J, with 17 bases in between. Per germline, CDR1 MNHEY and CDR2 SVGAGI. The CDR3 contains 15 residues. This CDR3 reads CASSRDGGDITEAFF. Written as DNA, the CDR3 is TGTGCCAGCAGTCGGGATGGGGGGGATATCACTGAAGCTTTCTTT.

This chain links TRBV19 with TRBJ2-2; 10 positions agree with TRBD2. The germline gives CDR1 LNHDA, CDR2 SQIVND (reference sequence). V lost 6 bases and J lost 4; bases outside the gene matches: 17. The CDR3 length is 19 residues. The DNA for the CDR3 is TGTGCCAGTAGACGGAGTATAGTTTCTAGCGGGAGAGGCACCGGGGAGCTGTTTTTT. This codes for CASRRSIVSSGRGTGELFF.

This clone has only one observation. For the CDR3, the DNA is TGTGCCAGCAGCTGGACTAACACCGGGGAGCTGTTTTTT. Protein product: CASSWTNTGELFF. The chain uses TRBV11-2 and TRBJ2-2; possibly TRBD2 for D (5 bases). CDR1 and CDR2 (germline): SGHAT, FQNNGV. V was clipped by 4 bases and J by 2 bases, with 5 bases between them. This CDR3 region has 13 residues.